The clone carrying this TCR beta chain is deemed medium-sized (0.01 to 0.1%). Amplification of TCR beta used genomic DNA extracted from peripheral blood. A mixed TRB-A/B primer pool amplified rearranged TRB by multiplex touch-down PCR. TCRdb called the multiplex PCR reads again in MiXCR, with one record for every CDR3 protein. The sample includes some 8,000 distinct CDR3 sequences, about 32% of them seen just once. These data belong to a study of T cell repertoires in aging, cancer and after chemotherapy. Per germline, CDR1 LNHNV and CDR2 YYDKDF (reference sequence). J lost 8 bases, V lost 1 base, and 9 bases had no gene match. The CDR3 totals 16 residues.

The sample comprised blood. The chain is built from TRBV15 and TRBJ2-4; 9 positions match TRBD1. This clonotype was obtained from a human donor in good health. CDR3 DNA sequence: TGTGCCACCAGCAGAGTGGCCGGGACAGGGTCTGACATTCAGTACTTC. Its translation: CATSRVAGTGSDIQYF. Full variable domain (remainder filled in from reference TRBV15 and TRBJ2-4): DAMVIQNPRYQVTQFGKPVTLSCSQTLNHNVMYWYQQKSSQAPKLLFHYYDKDFNNEADTPDNFQSRRPNTSFCFLDIRSPGLGDTAMYLCATSRVAGTGSDIQYFGAGTRLSVL.